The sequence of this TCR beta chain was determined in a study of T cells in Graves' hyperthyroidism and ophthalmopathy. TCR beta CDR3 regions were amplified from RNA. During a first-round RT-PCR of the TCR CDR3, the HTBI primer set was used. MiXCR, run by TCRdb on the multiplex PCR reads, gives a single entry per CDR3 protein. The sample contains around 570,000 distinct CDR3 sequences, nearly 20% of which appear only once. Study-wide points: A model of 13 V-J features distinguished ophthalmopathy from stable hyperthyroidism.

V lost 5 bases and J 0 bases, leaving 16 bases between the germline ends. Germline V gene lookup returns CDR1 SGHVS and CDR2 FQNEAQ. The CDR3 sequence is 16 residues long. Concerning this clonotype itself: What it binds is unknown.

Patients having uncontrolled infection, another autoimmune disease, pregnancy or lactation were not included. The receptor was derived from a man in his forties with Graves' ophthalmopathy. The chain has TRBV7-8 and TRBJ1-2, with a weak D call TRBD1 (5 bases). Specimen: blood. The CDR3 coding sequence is TGTGCCAGCAGCCGGGACCCCGCAGCGGCTAACTATGGCTACACCTTC. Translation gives CASSRDPAAANYGYTF.